Ten or more counts support the clone carrying this T cell receptor beta chain. This specimen belongs to a study of human T cells and chemical hapten exposure. Time point noted: patch test 2, 6 weeks after DPC sensitization. Stated treatment: therapeutic diphenylcyclopropenone sensitization with weekly scalp DPC. TCRdb re-called the RACE reads through MiXCR, storing one row per CDR3 protein. The top ten clones hold around 3.6% of a sample with under 75,000 distinct CDR3 sequences, about 8.5% of them seen once. From germline, CDR1 is SQVTM and CDR2 ANQGSEA. Deletions cut 6 bases from V and 2 bases from J, with 13 bases between. The CDR3 runs to 13 residues.

This chain links TRBV29-1 with TRBJ2-5; D tentatively reads TRBD1 or TRBD2 (5 bases each). This TCR was sampled from a woman aged 45-60 years with alopecia areata. Some clones in this sample may be carry-over from other donors' samples. The sample consisted of whole blood, taken in connection with sensitization to the hapten diphenylcyclopropenone (DPC). As DNA, the CDR3 is TGCAGCGTCACGGGGCGGTTACAAGAGACCCAGTACTTC. Its protein is CSVTGRLQETQYF.